This T cell receptor beta chain was sequenced in a study of cytomegalovirus exposure and HLA in healthy donors. 60 Vbeta and 13 Jbeta primers were used in PCR. This table comes from immunoSEQ multiplex PCR, and its TCRdb copy is limited to in-frame clones, with some not included. The table has approximately 150,000 clones, roughly 82% seen once. Study-level findings and limits: Within a later analysis, the majority of CMV-associated TCR beta chains appeared HLA-restricted.

Details on this clone: Its antigen is as yet unknown.

The V segment lost 4 bases and the J segment 4 bases; nucleotides outside the gene matches: 8. Germline values: CDR1 MNHNS, CDR2 SASEGT. This CDR3 contains 15 residues. The sequence derives from a man younger than 35 in good health and CMV-seropositive. The chain employs TRBV6-1 and TRBJ2-7; 9 bases map to TRBD1. Sequencing input: PBMCs. The CDR3 protein is CASSGRDRAPYEQYF. CDR3 sequence (DNA): TGTGCCAGCAGTGGACGGGACAGGGCTCCGTACGAGCAGTACTTC.